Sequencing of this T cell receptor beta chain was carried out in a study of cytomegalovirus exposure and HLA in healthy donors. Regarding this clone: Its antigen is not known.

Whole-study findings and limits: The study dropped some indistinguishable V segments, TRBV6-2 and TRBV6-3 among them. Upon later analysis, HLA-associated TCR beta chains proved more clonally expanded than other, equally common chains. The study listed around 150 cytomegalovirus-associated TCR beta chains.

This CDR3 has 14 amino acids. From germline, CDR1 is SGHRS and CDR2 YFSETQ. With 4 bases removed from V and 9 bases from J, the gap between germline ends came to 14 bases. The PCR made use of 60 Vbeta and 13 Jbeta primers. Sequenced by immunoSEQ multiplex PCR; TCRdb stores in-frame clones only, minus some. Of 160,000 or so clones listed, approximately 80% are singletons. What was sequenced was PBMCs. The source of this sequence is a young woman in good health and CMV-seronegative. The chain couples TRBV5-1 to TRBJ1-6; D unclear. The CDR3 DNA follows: TGCGCCAGCAGCCCCGCTTTAACTGGTTCACCCCTCCACTTT. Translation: CASSPALTGSPLHF.